This T cell receptor (beta chain) was captured by sequencing in a study of tumor and adjacent non-tumor tissue in lung cancer. Overall study results and limits: Patients with more diverse tumor TCRs had worse survival.

RNA was extracted from bulk tissue without any cell sorting. More than 3 cm separated this lung sample from the edge of the tumor. Between August and November 2014, newly diagnosed, chemotherapy-naive lung cancer patients underwent thoracic surgery in China. In regard to this clonotype: Its cognate antigen is unknown.

Trimming removed 4 bases at V and 13 bases at J, with 25 bases between. The CDR3 runs 16 residues. Germline CDR1 MNHNS, CDR2 SASEGT. Three rounds of nested PCR, following a modified ARM-PCR protocol, produced the TCRbeta library. MiXCR was run by TCRdb on the multiplex PCR reads, yielding one entry per CDR3 protein. Of more than 75,000 distinct CDR3 sequences in the sample, around three quarters were seen once. The sequenced sample consisted of distant non-tumor lung tissue. V usage is TRBV6-1 and J usage is TRBJ1-4; possibly TRBD1 for D (5 bases). The origin of this receptor is a man between 60 and 75 years old with small cell lung cancer. CDR3 in amino acids: CASSVNWDGCNDRLFF. CDR3 sequence (DNA): TGTGCCAGCAGTGTAAATTGGGACGGGTGTAATGATAGACTGTTTTTT.